This is a list of T cell receptor beta chains from one sample in a study of cytomegalovirus exposure and HLA in healthy donors. Assay used: immunoSEQ multiplex PCR; TCRdb lists only in-frame clones, some missing. The table includes some 120,000 clones, about 59% detected once. Material: PBMCs. These TCRs come from a woman aged 40 to 55 in good health and CMV-seropositive. CDR3s include the opening cysteine and the closing phenylalanine or tryptophan. The D gene is left open where the match is weak. Clone size is shown for a subset of rows, as once, few, many or a class of expanded clone.

d_gene: TRBD2
j_gene: TRBJ2-7
v_gene: TRBV7-6
abundance: once
CDR3nt: TGTGCCAGCAGCCCTAGCACTAGCGGGGGCCAGAACGAGCAGTACTTC
CDR3aa: CASSPSTSGGQNEQYF

d_gene: TRBD2
j_gene: TRBJ2-7
v_gene: TRBV5-1
abundance: NA
CDR3nt: TGCGCCAGCAGACCGGGGGGGAGGGGTACCCACGAGCAGTACTTC
CDR3aa: CASRPGGRGTHEQYF

d_gene: NA
j_gene: TRBJ2-7
v_gene: TRBV9
abundance: NA
CDR3nt: TGTGCCAGCAGCGGCGGCTCGGAGCAGTACTTC
CDR3aa: CASSGGSEQYF

d_gene: NA
j_gene: TRBJ1-2
v_gene: TRBV4-2
abundance: NA
CDR3nt: TGTGCCAGCAGCTCCGGGGTATATTCACCAGATGGCTACACCTTC
CDR3aa: CASSSGVYSPDGYTF

d_gene: NA
j_gene: TRBJ1-1
v_gene: TRBV2
abundance: NA
CDR3nt: TGTGCCAGCAGTGATGATCCCGGAGACACTGAAGCTTTCTTT
CDR3aa: CASSDDPGDTEAFF

d_gene: TRBD2
j_gene: TRBJ2-3
v_gene: TRBV5-4
abundance: NA
CDR3nt: TGTGCCAGCAGCAGAGCGGGACTAGCGGGAACAGATACGCAGTATTTT
CDR3aa: CASSRAGLAGTDTQYF

d_gene: NA
j_gene: TRBJ1-5
v_gene: TRBV30
abundance: few
CDR3nt: TGTGCCTGGAGTGTTACTACGGCCAATCAGCCCCAGCATTTT
CDR3aa: CAWSVTTANQPQHF

d_gene: NA
j_gene: TRBJ2-4
v_gene: TRBV7-9
abundance: NA
CDR3nt: TGTGCCAGCAGCTTATGGTCGGGAAACATTCAGTACTTC
CDR3aa: CASSLWSGNIQYF

d_gene: TRBD2
j_gene: TRBJ2-1
v_gene: TRBV9
abundance: few
CDR3nt: TGTGCCAGCTCTAGCGGGAATCTCAATGAGCAGTTCTTC
CDR3aa: CASSSGNLNEQFF

d_gene: TRBD1
j_gene: TRBJ1-1
v_gene: TRBV5-4
abundance: once
CDR3nt: TGTGCCAGCAGCTACGGACAGGGGATCACTGAAGCTTTCTTT
CDR3aa: CASSYGQGITEAFF

d_gene: TRBD1
j_gene: TRBJ1-5
v_gene: TRBV18
abundance: NA
CDR3nt: TGTGCCAGCTCACCGACAGGGGGTCTTGAGCAGCCCCAGCATTTT
CDR3aa: CASSPTGGLEQPQHF

d_gene: NA
j_gene: TRBJ1-4
v_gene: TRBV30
abundance: NA
CDR3nt: TGTGCCTGGGGAGACAGAGCCTTTAATGAAAAACTGTTTTTT
CDR3aa: CAWGDRAFNEKLFF

d_gene: NA
j_gene: TRBJ1-4
v_gene: TRBV5-1
abundance: few
CDR3nt: TGCGCCAGCAGCCCCGGTAGTACGGATGAAAAACTGTTTTTT
CDR3aa: CASSPGSTDEKLFF

d_gene: NA
j_gene: TRBJ2-7
v_gene: TRBV25-1
abundance: NA
CDR3nt: TGTGCCAGCAGTGAATTTGACTTCATGCAGCAGTACTTC
CDR3aa: CASSEFDFMQQYF

d_gene: TRBD1
j_gene: TRBJ1-1
v_gene: TRBV5-6
abundance: NA
CDR3nt: TGTGCCAGCAGCGACGGGACAGGGGCCAAGAACACTGAAGCTTTCTTT
CDR3aa: CASSDGTGAKNTEAFF

d_gene: TRBD1
j_gene: TRBJ1-3
v_gene: TRBV9
abundance: NA
CDR3nt: TGTGCCAGCAGCGTCCCCCGGACAGGCGGAAACACCATATATTTT
CDR3aa: CASSVPRTGGNTIYF

d_gene: NA
j_gene: TRBJ2-5
v_gene: TRBV19
abundance: once
CDR3nt: TGTGCCAGTAGTATCAACCGGGACATGACCTGGGAGACCCAGTACTTC
CDR3aa: CASSINRDMTWETQYF

d_gene: TRBD2
j_gene: TRBJ2-7
v_gene: TRBV4-1
abundance: NA
CDR3nt: TGCGCCAGCAGCCAAGATCCACTAGCGAACTACGAGCAGTACTTC
CDR3aa: CASSQDPLANYEQYF

d_gene: NA
j_gene: TRBJ1-2
v_gene: TRBV14
abundance: NA
CDR3nt: TGTGCCAGCAGCCAAGCCTCCTCCTATGGCTACACCTTC
CDR3aa: CASSQASSYGYTF

d_gene: TRBD1
j_gene: TRBJ2-7
v_gene: TRBV6-6
abundance: once
CDR3nt: TGTGCCAGCAATCCGGGACAGGGGTACGAGCAGTACTTC
CDR3aa: CASNPGQGYEQYF

d_gene: NA
j_gene: TRBJ1-4
v_gene: TRBV6-5
abundance: NA
CDR3nt: TGTGCCAGCAGTACCTCGGGGGCGGGGGATGAAAAACTGTTTTTT
CDR3aa: CASSTSGAGDEKLFF

d_gene: NA
j_gene: TRBJ2-6
v_gene: TRBV28
abundance: NA
CDR3nt: TGTGCCAGCGTCGGGGTCGCCAACGTCCTGACTTTC
CDR3aa: CASVGVANVLTF

d_gene: NA
j_gene: TRBJ2-2
v_gene: TRBV5-4
abundance: NA
CDR3nt: TGTGCCAGCAGCCCGGAGCGTAACACCGGGGAGCTGTTTTTT
CDR3aa: CASSPERNTGELFF

d_gene: TRBD2
j_gene: TRBJ2-4
v_gene: TRBV6-5
abundance: NA
CDR3nt: TGTGCCAGCAGTTACGCGGCTAGCGGGACGGGGAACATTCAGTACTTC
CDR3aa: CASSYAASGTGNIQYF

d_gene: NA
j_gene: TRBJ1-5
v_gene: TRBV6-1
abundance: NA
CDR3nt: TGTGCCAGCAGTGTAGGGAGTCAGCCCCAGCATTTT
CDR3aa: CASSVGSQPQHF

d_gene: TRBD1
j_gene: TRBJ2-7
v_gene: TRBV29-1
abundance: NA
CDR3nt: TGCAGCGTTGGGGACAGCCAACCCTACGAGCAGTACTTC
CDR3aa: CSVGDSQPYEQYF

d_gene: TRBD2
j_gene: TRBJ2-7
v_gene: TRBV5-1
abundance: NA
CDR3nt: TGCGCCAGCAGCTTTGCTAGCGGGAGCTCCTACGAGCAGTACTTC
CDR3aa: CASSFASGSSYEQYF

d_gene: NA
j_gene: TRBJ1-1
v_gene: TRBV6-1
abundance: few
CDR3nt: TGTGCCAGCAGCAGACAGGCTAACACTGAAGCTTTCTTT
CDR3aa: CASSRQANTEAFF

d_gene: TRBD1
j_gene: TRBJ1-2
v_gene: TRBV29-1
abundance: NA
CDR3nt: TGCAGCGGATCCTTGACAGGGGACTATGGCTACACCTTC
CDR3aa: CSGSLTGDYGYTF

d_gene: NA
j_gene: TRBJ2-5
v_gene: TRBV28
abundance: NA
CDR3nt: TGTGCCAGCAGTTCCTACAGCGGTCAAGAGACCCAGTACTTC
CDR3aa: CASSSYSGQETQYF

d_gene: NA
j_gene: TRBJ2-3
v_gene: TRBV19
abundance: once
CDR3nt: TGTGCCAGTAGTACCGAGGGCATAGAATTGACAGATACGCAGTATTTT
CDR3aa: CASSTEGIELTDTQYF

d_gene: NA
j_gene: TRBJ2-1
v_gene: TRBV19
abundance: many
CDR3nt: TGTGCCAGTAAGGCAGGCGCATCCCATGAGCAGTTCTTC
CDR3aa: CASKAGASHEQFF

d_gene: NA
j_gene: TRBJ2-1
v_gene: TRBV11-3
abundance: NA
CDR3nt: TGTGCCAGCAGCTTAGATCCGCCGGGCAATGAGCAGTTCTTC
CDR3aa: CASSLDPPGNEQFF

d_gene: NA
j_gene: TRBJ2-2
v_gene: TRBV28
abundance: NA
CDR3nt: TGTGCCAGCACAAGCGGCGGGGGCTGGACCGGGGAGCTGTTTTTT
CDR3aa: CASTSGGGWTGELFF

d_gene: NA
j_gene: TRBJ2-2
v_gene: TRBV5-6
abundance: few
CDR3nt: TGTGCCAGCAGCTTACAGGGAAAACTCGGGGTAGACACCGGGGAGCTGTTTTTT
CDR3aa: CASSLQGKLGVDTGELFF

d_gene: NA
j_gene: TRBJ2-6
v_gene: TRBV11-2
abundance: NA
CDR3nt: TGTGCCAGCAGCCCAACAGGTGGGGCCAACGTCCTGACTTTC
CDR3aa: CASSPTGGANVLTF

d_gene: NA
j_gene: TRBJ2-7
v_gene: TRBV7-9
abundance: NA
CDR3nt: TGTGCCAGCAGCTTAGCGGGCAGTTCGAGCTCCTACGAGCAGTACTTC
CDR3aa: CASSLAGSSSSYEQYF

d_gene: NA
j_gene: TRBJ2-3
v_gene: TRBV7-2
abundance: NA
CDR3nt: TGTGCCAGCAGCTTAGGCCCCCCCGATGCGGGCACAGATACGCAGTATTTT
CDR3aa: CASSLGPPDAGTDTQYF

d_gene: TRBD1
j_gene: TRBJ1-1
v_gene: TRBV14
abundance: once
CDR3nt: TGTGCCAGCAGCCGGAGGGACAGGGAAGCTTTCTTT
CDR3aa: CASSRRDREAFF

d_gene: NA
j_gene: TRBJ1-4
v_gene: TRBV9
abundance: NA
CDR3nt: TGTGCCAGCAGCGTTCTCGGGTCGTTAAATGAAAAACTGTTTTTT
CDR3aa: CASSVLGSLNEKLFF

d_gene: TRBD2
j_gene: TRBJ2-1
v_gene: TRBV11-2
abundance: NA
CDR3nt: TGTGCCAGCAGCTTTCAGACTAGCGGGAGGTTGCATGAGCAGTTCTTC
CDR3aa: CASSFQTSGRLHEQFF

d_gene: TRBD2
j_gene: TRBJ2-2
v_gene: TRBV9
abundance: few
CDR3nt: TGTGCCAGCAGCCCAGGACTAGCGTTTTTAGTGACCGGGGAGCTGTTTTTT
CDR3aa: CASSPGLAFLVTGELFF

d_gene: NA
j_gene: TRBJ1-2
v_gene: TRBV4-1
abundance: NA
CDR3nt: TGCGCCAGCAGCCAAGTGACAGAAGCCGGCACCTACACCTTC
CDR3aa: CASSQVTEAGTYTF

d_gene: NA
j_gene: TRBJ1-5
v_gene: TRBV28
abundance: few
CDR3nt: TGTGCCAGCAGTTTTCCTCCTGCGGGACGGTCCTTTAATCAGCCCCAGCATTTT
CDR3aa: CASSFPPAGRSFNQPQHF

d_gene: TRBD1
j_gene: TRBJ2-2
v_gene: TRBV7-3
abundance: few
CDR3nt: TGTGCCAGCAGCTTAGGGTCCATCCAGGGGGCGAACACCGGGGAGCTGTTTTTT
CDR3aa: CASSLGSIQGANTGELFF

d_gene: TRBD1
j_gene: TRBJ2-7
v_gene: TRBV4-2
abundance: NA
CDR3nt: TGTGCCAGCAGCCAAACCGGGACAGGGCCCTACGAGCAGTACTTC
CDR3aa: CASSQTGTGPYEQYF

d_gene: NA
j_gene: TRBJ2-2
v_gene: TRBV5-1
abundance: few
CDR3nt: TGCGCCAGCAGGAGGCTGGCGGACACCGGGGAGCTGTTTTTT
CDR3aa: CASRRLADTGELFF

d_gene: TRBD1
j_gene: TRBJ2-7
v_gene: TRBV9
abundance: NA
CDR3nt: TGTGCCAGCAGCGGGGGAGACAGGGCTACCTCCTACGAGCAGTACTTC
CDR3aa: CASSGGDRATSYEQYF

d_gene: TRBD1
j_gene: TRBJ2-2
v_gene: TRBV7-2
abundance: few
CDR3nt: TGTGCCAGCAGCTTTCAGGGGGCTTACACCGGGGAGCTGTTTTTT
CDR3aa: CASSFQGAYTGELFF

d_gene: NA
j_gene: TRBJ2-2
v_gene: TRBV28
abundance: NA
CDR3nt: TGTGCCAGCAGTTTCCGCGTGGTCGGGGAGCTGTTTTTT
CDR3aa: CASSFRVVGELFF